The 14 T cell receptor beta chains presented below share a single source sample, sequenced in a study of blood T cell repertoires in COVID-19. This table comes from immunoSEQ multiplex PCR, and its TCRdb copy is limited to in-frame clones, with some not included. The data show 95,000 or so clones, 75% to 90% seen once. Sequenced material: peripheral blood. The origin of the receptors is a man older than 75 with active or convalescent COVID-19.

This clone was seen a few times. The chain is built from TRBV16 and TRBJ1-3, with D perhaps TRBD1 (6 bases). Germline lookup yields CDR1 KGHSY and CDR2 FQNENV. The CDR3 runs to 15 residues. V lost 4 bases and J 0 bases, leaving 10 bases between the germline ends. The CDR3: CASSPGTSSGNTIYF. CDR3 sequence (DNA): TGTGCCAGCAGCCCCGGGACATCCTCTGGAAACACCATATATTTT.

The chain uses TRBV5-1 and TRBJ2-1; 8 bases agree with TRBD2. Germline lookup yields CDR1 SGHRS and CDR2 YFSETQ. V lost 2 bases to trimming and J lost 0 bases; unmatched junction nucleotides: 4. The CDR3 covers 16 residues. The CDR3 sequence: CASSLSGTSSYNEQFF. The CDR3 DNA follows: TGCGCCAGCAGCTTATCCGGGACTAGCTCCTACAATGAGCAGTTCTTC.

This clone was recorded at least ten times. V is TRBV12-3 or TRBV12-4 and J is TRBJ1-1; no firm D call. Trimming pared 3 bases from V and 9 bases from J, leaving 8 bases between. This CDR3 is built from 11 residues. CDR3 amino acids: CASSFAGKAFF. CDR3 DNA sequence: TGTGCCAGCAGTTTCGCGGGAAAAGCTTTCTTT.

The V gene is TRBV27, the J gene TRBJ1-1; D not certain. Trimming cost V 2 bases and J 4 bases, with 14 bases left between them. CDR1 and CDR2 (germline): MNHEY, SMNVEV (reference sequence). This CDR3 is 15 amino acids long. The CDR3 sequence is CASSLVITAGTEAFF. The CDR3 DNA reads TGTGCCAGCAGTTTAGTGATTACCGCGGGCACTGAAGCTTTCTTT.

The rearrangement uses TRBV6-5 and TRBJ2-5; 9 bases fit TRBD1. The length of the CDR3 is 15 residues. Germline assignment: CDR1 MNHEY and CDR2 SVGAGI. After removal of 6 bases from V and 5 bases from J, the junction contained 10 bases not matched to a gene. The CDR3 reads CASRRTGVKGETQYF. DNA for the CDR3: TGTGCCAGCAGGAGGACAGGGGTTAAGGGGGAGACCCAGTACTTC.

The V and J genes are TRBV20-1 and TRBJ2-3, with 10 bases identical to TRBD2. V lost 3 bases and J lost 1; bases outside the gene matches: 4. The length of the CDR3 is 15 residues. Germline V CDR1 and CDR2: DFQATT, SNEGSKA (reference sequence). The CDR3 sequence is CSASPGTSGTDTQYF. DNA for the CDR3: TGCAGTGCTAGTCCCGGGACTAGCGGCACAGATACGCAGTATTTT.

In its sample, this clone was seen a few times. The chain couples TRBV7-3 to TRBJ2-2; 12 bases line up with TRBD2. J lost 7 bases, V lost 5 bases, and 5 bases had no gene match. Germline CDR1 is SGHTA and CDR2 is FQGTGA. The CDR3 runs 15 residues. This CDR3 is CASSQLAGGGGELFF. The CDR3 bases are TGTGCCAGCAGCCAACTAGCGGGAGGCGGCGGGGAGCTGTTTTTT.

This chain links TRBV19 with TRBJ1-1; the match to TRBD1 covers 7 bases. The V gene end was trimmed by 3 bases and the J gene end by 9 bases; junction bases not matched to a gene: 10. CDR1 is LNHDA, CDR2 SQIVND, per germline (reference sequence). This CDR3 has 14 amino acids. The CDR3 sequence: CASSIGTVRLKAFF. Written as DNA, the CDR3 is TGTGCCAGTAGTATCGGGACAGTCCGCCTGAAAGCTTTCTTT.

This clone has a handful of counts. V gene TRBV3-1 (or the pseudogene TRBV3-2) combines with J gene TRBJ1-5; D unresolved. CDR3 length: 16 residues. Trimming shortened V by 1 base and J by 2 bases, and 12 bases separated the two germline ends. The V gene's germline CDR1 is LGHDT and CDR2 YNNKEL (reference sequence). As DNA, the CDR3 is TGTGCCAGCAGCCAAGGTTTCGGGGAGGGCAATCAGCCCCAGCATTTT. Translating gives CASSQGFGEGNQPQHF.

This clone appeared once. This rearrangement joins TRBV28 to TRBJ1-2; 8 bases are a match to TRBD1. Germline assignment: CDR1 MDHEN and CDR2 SYDVKM. This CDR3 spans 13 amino acids. After removal of 5 bases from V and 6 bases from J, the junction contained 5 bases not matched to a gene. CDR3: CASSLTGVNGYTF. The CDR3 DNA follows: TGTGCCAGCAGTCTGACAGGGGTTAATGGCTACACCTTC.

The chain employs TRBV4-1 and TRBJ1-3; 9 bases are shared with TRBD1. This CDR3 has 15 amino acids. CDR1 is MGHRA, CDR2 YSYEKL, per germline. The J segment lost 2 bases and the V segment lost 1 base, leaving 0 bases of the junction unmatched. The CDR3 spells CASSQGQGAGNTIYF. The CDR3 coding sequence is TGCGCCAGCAGCCAAGGACAGGGGGCTGGAAACACCATATATTTT.

The J gene is TRBJ1-2, the V gene TRBV18, with D maybe TRBD1 (6 bases). From germline, CDR1 is KGHSH and CDR2 LQKENI. Between the trimmed V and J ends, which lost 4 bases and 2 bases, there was a span of 8 bases. This CDR3 is built from 13 residues. CDR3 sequence: CASSRTENYGYTF. The CDR3 nucleotides are TGTGCCAGCTCACGGACAGAGAACTATGGCTACACCTTC.

The CDR3, as DNA: TGTGCCAGCAGCTTGAGGCCAGGGGCTAGCAATCAGCCCCAGCATTTT. The encoded protein is CASSLRPGASNQPQHF. The chain joins TRBV5-5 to TRBJ1-5, with D tentatively TRBD1 (6 bases). The CDR3 is made up of 16 amino acids. Trimming cost V 1 base and J 0 bases, with 11 bases left between them. The germline CDR1 and CDR2 sequences are SGHKS and YYEKEE (reference sequence).

The chain joins TRBV12-3 or TRBV12-4 to TRBJ2-7; 7 bases match TRBD1. This CDR3 has 12 residues. The ends lost 5 bases at V and 5 bases at J; junction bases unmatched: 3. CDR3 sequence: CASSHQGDEQYF. For the CDR3, the DNA is TGTGCCAGCAGTCACCAGGGGGACGAGCAGTACTTC.